This T cell receptor beta chain was sequenced for a study of OX40 agonist ivuxolimab in advanced cancers. Overall study context: Among those treated, three patients had partial responses, one with hepatocellular carcinoma and two with cutaneous melanoma. General study results and limits: On average, CD8+ T cells had more expanded clones than CD4+. By week 6 at 0.1 to 3.0 mg/kg, blood CD4+ and CD8+ T cells had expanded clonally.

This clone turned up a few times. Its specificity is unknown. The germline V gene encodes CDR1 LGHNA and CDR2 YNFKEQ. V lost 0 bases and J lost 1, with 13 bases in between. This CDR3 comprises 17 residues. The assay was immunoSEQ multiplex PCR, and TCRdb's table has in-frame clones only and misses some. The sample records 40,000 to 50,000 clones, 70% to 85% being singletons. The source of this sequence is an adult with an advanced solid tumor such as melanoma, head and neck, liver or kidney cancer. This sequence joins TRBV4-2 and TRBJ2-1; D is undetermined. Sequencing used CD4+ or CD8+ T cells sorted from blood, obtained in a trial of the OX40 agonist ivuxolimab. The CDR3 DNA reads TGTGCCAGCAGCCAAGATAAGGGTTTGGTATCCTACAATGAGCAGTTCTTC. Protein: CASSQDKGLVSYNEQFF.